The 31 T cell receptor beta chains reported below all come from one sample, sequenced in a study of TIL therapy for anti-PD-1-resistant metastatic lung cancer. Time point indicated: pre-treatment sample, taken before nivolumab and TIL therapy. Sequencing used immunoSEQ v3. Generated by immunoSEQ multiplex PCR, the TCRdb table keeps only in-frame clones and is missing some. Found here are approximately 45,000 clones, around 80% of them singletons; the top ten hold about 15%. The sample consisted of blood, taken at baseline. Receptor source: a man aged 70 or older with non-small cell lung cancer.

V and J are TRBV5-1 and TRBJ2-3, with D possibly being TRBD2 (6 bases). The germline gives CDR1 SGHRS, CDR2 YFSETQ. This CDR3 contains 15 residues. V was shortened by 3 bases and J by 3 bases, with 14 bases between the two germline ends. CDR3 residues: CASSSRGGGTDTQYF. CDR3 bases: TGCGCCAGCAGCTCTCGGGGAGGCGGGACAGATACGCAGTATTTT.

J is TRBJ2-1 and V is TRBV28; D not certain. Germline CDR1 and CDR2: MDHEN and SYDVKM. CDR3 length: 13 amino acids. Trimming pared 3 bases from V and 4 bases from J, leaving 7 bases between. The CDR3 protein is CASSFGSYNEQFF. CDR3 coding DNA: TGTGCCAGCAGTTTCGGTAGTTACAATGAGCAGTTCTTC.

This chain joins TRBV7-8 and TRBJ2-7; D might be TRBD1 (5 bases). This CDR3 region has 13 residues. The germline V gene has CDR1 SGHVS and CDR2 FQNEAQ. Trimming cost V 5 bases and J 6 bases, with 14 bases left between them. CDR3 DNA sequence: TGTGCCAGCAGCGCCCAGTGGGGCGTCGAGCAGTACTTC. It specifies CASSAQWGVEQYF.

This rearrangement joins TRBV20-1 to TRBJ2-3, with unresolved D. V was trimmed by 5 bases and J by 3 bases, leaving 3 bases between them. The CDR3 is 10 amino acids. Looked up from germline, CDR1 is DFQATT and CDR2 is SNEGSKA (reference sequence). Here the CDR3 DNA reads TGCAGTGCTCCTACAGATACGCAGTATTTT. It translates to CSAPTDTQYF.

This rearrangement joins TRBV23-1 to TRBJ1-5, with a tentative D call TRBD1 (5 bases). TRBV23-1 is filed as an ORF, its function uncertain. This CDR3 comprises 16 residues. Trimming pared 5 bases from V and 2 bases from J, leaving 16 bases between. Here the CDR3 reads CASSSAQGSGNQPQHF. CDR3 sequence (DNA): TGCGCCAGCAGTTCAGCTCAGGGTTCGGGCAATCAGCCCCAGCATTTT.

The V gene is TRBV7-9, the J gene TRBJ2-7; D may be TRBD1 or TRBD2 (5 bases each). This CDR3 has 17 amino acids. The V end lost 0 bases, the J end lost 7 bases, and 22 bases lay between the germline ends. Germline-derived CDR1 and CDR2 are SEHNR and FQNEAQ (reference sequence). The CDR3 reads CASSLAARDAGLDEQYF. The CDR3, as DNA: TGTGCCAGCAGCTTAGCCGCCAGGGACGCGGGCCTAGATGAGCAGTACTTC.

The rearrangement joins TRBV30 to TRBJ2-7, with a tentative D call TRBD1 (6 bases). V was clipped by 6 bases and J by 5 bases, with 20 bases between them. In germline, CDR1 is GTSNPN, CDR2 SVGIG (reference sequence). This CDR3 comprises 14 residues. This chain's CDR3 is CACGKRVRDNEQYF. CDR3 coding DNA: TGTGCCTGCGGAAAGCGTGTACGGGACAACGAGCAGTACTTC.

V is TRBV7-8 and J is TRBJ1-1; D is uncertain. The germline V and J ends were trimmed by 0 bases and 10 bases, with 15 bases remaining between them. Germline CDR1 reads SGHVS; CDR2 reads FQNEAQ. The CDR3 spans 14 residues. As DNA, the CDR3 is TGTGCCAGCAGCTTAGCGACTGGGGAGATGAGAGCTTTCTTT. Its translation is CASSLATGEMRAFF.

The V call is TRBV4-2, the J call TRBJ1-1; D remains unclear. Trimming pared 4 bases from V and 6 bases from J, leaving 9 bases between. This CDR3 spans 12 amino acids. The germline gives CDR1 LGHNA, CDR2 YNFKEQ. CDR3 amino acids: CASSRTPAEAFF. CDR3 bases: TGTGCCAGCAGCCGCACGCCCGCTGAAGCTTTCTTT.

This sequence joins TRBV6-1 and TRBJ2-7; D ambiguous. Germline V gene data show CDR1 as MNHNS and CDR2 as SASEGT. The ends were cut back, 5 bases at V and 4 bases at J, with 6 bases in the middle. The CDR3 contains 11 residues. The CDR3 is CASSHSYEQYF. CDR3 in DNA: TGTGCCAGCAGTCACTCATACGAGCAGTACTTC.

The CDR3 protein is CASSKREVVSYEQYF. CDR3 nucleotide sequence: TGCGCCAGCAGTAAGCGGGAGGTTGTTTCCTACGAGCAGTACTTC. The chain couples TRBV10-2 to TRBJ2-7; 9 bases are a match to TRBD2. This CDR3 comprises 15 residues. Losses at the gene ends were 5 bases for V and 1 base for J; bases not matched to a gene: 6. Germline CDR1 reads WSHSY; CDR2 reads SAAADI.

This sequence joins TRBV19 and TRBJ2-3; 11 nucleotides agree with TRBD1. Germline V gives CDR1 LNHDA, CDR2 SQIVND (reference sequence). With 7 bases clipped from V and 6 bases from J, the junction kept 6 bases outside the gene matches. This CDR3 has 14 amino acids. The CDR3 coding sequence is TGTGCCAGTACTCGGACAGGGGGCATCGATACGCAGTATTTT. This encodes CASTRTGGIDTQYF.

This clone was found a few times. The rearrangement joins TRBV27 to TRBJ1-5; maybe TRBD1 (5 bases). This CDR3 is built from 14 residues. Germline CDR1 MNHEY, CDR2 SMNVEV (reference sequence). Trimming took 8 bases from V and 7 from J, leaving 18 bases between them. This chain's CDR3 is CASGPFGGGQPQHF. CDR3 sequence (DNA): TGTGCCAGCGGGCCTTTTGGGGGAGGCCAGCCCCAGCATTTT.

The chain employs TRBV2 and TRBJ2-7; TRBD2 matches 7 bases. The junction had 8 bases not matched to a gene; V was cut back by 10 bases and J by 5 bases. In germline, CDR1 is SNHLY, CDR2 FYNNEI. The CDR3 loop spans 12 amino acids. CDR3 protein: CATARGSNEQYF. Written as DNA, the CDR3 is TGTGCCACAGCGCGGGGGTCTAACGAGCAGTACTTC.

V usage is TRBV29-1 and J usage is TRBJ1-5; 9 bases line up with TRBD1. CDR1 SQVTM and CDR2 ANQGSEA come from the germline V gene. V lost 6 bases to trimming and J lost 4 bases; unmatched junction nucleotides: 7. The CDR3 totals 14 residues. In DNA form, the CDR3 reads TGCAGCGTCCTAGGACAGGGGATTAATCAGCCCCAGCATTTT. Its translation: CSVLGQGINQPQHF.

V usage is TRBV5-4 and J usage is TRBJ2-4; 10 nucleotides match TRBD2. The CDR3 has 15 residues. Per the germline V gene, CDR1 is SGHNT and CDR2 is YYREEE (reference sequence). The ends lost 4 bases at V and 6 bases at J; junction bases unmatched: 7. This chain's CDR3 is CASSPSGRGGNIQYF. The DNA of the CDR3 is TGTGCCAGCAGCCCCAGCGGGAGGGGAGGAAACATTCAGTACTTC.

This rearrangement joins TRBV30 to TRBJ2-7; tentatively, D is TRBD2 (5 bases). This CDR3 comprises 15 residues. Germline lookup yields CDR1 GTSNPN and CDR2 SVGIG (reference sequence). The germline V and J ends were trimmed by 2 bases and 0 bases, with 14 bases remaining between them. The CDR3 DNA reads TGTGCCTGGAGTTCTCATAAGGCGGGCTCCTACGAGCAGTACTTC. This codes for CAWSSHKAGSYEQYF.

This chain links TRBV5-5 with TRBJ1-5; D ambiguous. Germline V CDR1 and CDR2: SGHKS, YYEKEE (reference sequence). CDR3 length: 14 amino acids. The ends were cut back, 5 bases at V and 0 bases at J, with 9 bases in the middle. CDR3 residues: CASSSGDSNQPQHF. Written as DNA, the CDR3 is TGTGCCAGCAGTTCTGGGGATAGCAATCAGCCCCAGCATTTT. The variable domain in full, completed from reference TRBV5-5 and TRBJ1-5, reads DAGVTQSPTHLIKTRGQQVTLRCSPISGHKSVSWYQQVLGQGPQFIFQYYEKEERGRGNFPDRFSARQFPNYSSELNVNALLLGDSALYLCASSSGDSNQPQHFGDGTRLSIL.

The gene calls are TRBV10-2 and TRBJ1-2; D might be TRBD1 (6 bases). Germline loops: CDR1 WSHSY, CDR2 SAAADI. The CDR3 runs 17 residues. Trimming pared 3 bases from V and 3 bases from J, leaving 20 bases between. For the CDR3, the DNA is TGCGCCAGCAGTGAAGGGGGAATGCCCCTAACCTACTATGGCTACACCTTC. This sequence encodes CASSEGGMPLTYYGYTF.

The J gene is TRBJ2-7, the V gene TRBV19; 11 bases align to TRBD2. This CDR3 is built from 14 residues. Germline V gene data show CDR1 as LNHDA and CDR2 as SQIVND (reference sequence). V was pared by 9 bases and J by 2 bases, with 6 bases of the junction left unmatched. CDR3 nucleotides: TGTGCCAGCCGACTAGCGGGACGTCCCTACGAGCAGTACTTC. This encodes CASRLAGRPYEQYF.

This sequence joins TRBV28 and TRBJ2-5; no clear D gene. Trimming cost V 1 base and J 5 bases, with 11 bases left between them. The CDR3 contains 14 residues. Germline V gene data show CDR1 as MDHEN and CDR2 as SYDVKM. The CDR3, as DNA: TGTGCCAGCAGTTTATACGGGCTGGTTGAGACCCAGTACTTC. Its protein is CASSLYGLVETQYF.

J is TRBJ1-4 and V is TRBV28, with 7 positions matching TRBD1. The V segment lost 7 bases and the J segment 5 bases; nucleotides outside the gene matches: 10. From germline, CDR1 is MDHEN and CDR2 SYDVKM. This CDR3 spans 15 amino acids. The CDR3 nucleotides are TGTGCCAGCAACTACCTCCGGGACAGAAATGAAAAACTGTTTTTT. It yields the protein CASNYLRDRNEKLFF.

For the CDR3, the DNA is TGCGCCAGCAATTTGGACGGGGGAGGAGGCTACAATGAGCAGTTCTTC. It specifies CASNLDGGGGYNEQFF. The chain employs TRBV5-1 and TRBJ2-1, with D possibly being TRBD2 (6 bases). Trimming stripped 6 bases from V and 3 bases from J, with 19 bases between. The CDR3 sequence is 16 residues long. Looked up from germline, CDR1 is SGHRS and CDR2 is YFSETQ.

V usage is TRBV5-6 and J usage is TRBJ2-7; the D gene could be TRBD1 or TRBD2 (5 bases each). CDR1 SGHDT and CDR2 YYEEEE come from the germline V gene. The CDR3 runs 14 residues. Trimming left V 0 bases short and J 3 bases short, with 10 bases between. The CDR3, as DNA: TGTGCCAGCAGCTTGGGGGGGTCTTTCTACGAGCAGTACTTC. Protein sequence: CASSLGGSFYEQYF.

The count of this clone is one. CDR3 protein: CSVEKFTWTAEETQYF. CDR3 bases: TGCAGCGTTGAAAAATTTACCTGGACAGCAGAAGAGACCCAGTACTTC. This rearrangement joins TRBV29-1 to TRBJ2-5; TRBD1 might be the D (6 bases). The CDR3 runs to 16 residues. Trimming pared 2 bases from V and 3 bases from J, leaving 19 bases between. CDR1 and CDR2 (germline): SQVTM, ANQGSEA.

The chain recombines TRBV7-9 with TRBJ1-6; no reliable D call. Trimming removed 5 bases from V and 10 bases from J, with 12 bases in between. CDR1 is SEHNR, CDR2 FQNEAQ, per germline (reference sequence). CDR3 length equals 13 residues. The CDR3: CASSVEQSSPLHF. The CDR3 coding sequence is TGTGCCAGCAGCGTCGAACAATCCTCACCCCTCCACTTT.

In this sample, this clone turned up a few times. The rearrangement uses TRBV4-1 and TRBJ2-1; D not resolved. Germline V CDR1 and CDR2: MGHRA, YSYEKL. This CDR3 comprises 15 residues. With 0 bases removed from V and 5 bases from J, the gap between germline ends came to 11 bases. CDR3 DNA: TGCGCCAGCAGCCAAGAAACCTTCCCCAACAATGAGCAGTTCTTC. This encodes CASSQETFPNNEQFF.

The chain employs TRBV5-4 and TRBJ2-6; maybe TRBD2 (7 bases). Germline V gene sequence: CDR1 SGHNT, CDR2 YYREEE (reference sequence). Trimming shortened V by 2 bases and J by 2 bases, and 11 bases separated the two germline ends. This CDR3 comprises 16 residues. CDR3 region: CASSFGGGAGANVLTF. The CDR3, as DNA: TGTGCCAGCAGCTTTGGAGGGGGGGCTGGGGCCAACGTCCTGACTTTC.

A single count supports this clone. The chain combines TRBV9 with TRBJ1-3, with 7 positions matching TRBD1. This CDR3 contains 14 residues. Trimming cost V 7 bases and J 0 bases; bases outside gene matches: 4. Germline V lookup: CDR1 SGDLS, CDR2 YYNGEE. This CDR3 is CASATGDSGNTIYF. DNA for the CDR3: TGTGCCAGCGCAACAGGGGACTCTGGAAACACCATATATTTT.

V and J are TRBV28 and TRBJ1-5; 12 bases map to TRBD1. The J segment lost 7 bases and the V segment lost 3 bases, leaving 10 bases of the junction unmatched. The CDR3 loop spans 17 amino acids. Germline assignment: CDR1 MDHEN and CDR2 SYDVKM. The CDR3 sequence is CASSLVWDRGRKQPQHF. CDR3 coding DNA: TGTGCCAGCAGTTTGGTGTGGGACAGGGGGCGAAAACAGCCCCAGCATTTT.

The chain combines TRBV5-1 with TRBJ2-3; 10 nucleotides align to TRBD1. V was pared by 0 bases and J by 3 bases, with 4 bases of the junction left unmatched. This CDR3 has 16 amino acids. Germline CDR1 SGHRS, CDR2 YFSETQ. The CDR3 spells CASSLGPGQGTDTQYF. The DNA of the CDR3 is TGCGCCAGCAGCTTGGGACCGGGACAGGGGACAGATACGCAGTATTTT.